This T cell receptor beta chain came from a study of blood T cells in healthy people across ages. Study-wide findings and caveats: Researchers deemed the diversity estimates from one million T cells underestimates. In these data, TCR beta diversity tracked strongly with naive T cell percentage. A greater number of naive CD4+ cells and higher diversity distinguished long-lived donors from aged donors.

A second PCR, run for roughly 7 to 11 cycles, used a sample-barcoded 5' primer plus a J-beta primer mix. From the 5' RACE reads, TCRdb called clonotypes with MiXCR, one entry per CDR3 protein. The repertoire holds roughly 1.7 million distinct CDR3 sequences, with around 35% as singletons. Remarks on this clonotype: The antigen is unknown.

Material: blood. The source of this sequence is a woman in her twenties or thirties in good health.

CDR3 sequence (DNA): TGTGCCAGCAGCATAGTGTCGTTGGATGAGCAGTTCTTC. It codes for CASSIVSLDEQFF. V gene TRBV9 combines with J gene TRBJ2-1; D gene uncertain. The CDR3 has 13 residues. V shed 4 bases and J shed 8 bases, with 13 bases lying between them. CDR1 and CDR2 (germline): SGDLS, YYNGEE.